Below, 27 T cell receptor beta chains from the same sample are listed, as sequenced in a study of blood T cells in healthy people across ages. A sample-barcoded 5' primer and a J-beta primer mix were used in a second PCR of about 7 to 12 cycles. TCRdb reanalysed the 5' RACE reads using MiXCR and keeps one entry per CDR3 protein. The table lists about 940,000 distinct CDR3 sequences, 48% of them singletons. Sequenced sample: blood. These receptors were obtained from a man aged 25 to 40 in good health.

The chain uses TRBV21-1 and TRBJ1-2; the listed D gene, TRBD1, was not tested against the DNA. TRBV21-1 is a documented pseudogene. The CDR3 totals 18 residues. For the CDR3, the DNA is TGTGCCAGCAGCAAAGCGCTTAGGGGGCCGATCTCCAGCTATGGCTACACCTTC. Residues: CASSKALRGPISSYGYTF.

This clonotype was observed once. This chain links TRBV28 with TRBJ1-2; TRBD1 matches 7 bases. J was trimmed by 7 bases and V by 2 bases; bases with no gene match: 7. The CDR3 consists of 14 residues. The germline V gene has CDR1 MDHEN and CDR2 SYDVKM. CDR3 in DNA: TGTGCCAGCAGTTTAACAGGGGTTTTGGGTGGCTACACCTTC. This gives the protein CASSLTGVLGGYTF.

The V and J genes are TRBV6-5 and TRBJ2-3; a weak D match, TRBD2 (6 bases). The germline CDR1 and CDR2 sequences are MNHEY and SVGAGI. The CDR3 has 15 amino acids. V lost 2 bases, J lost 8 bases, and 17 bases lay in between. The CDR3 loop reads CASSYAIGYGSTQYF. The CDR3 coding sequence is TGTGCCAGCAGTTACGCGATCGGCTACGGGAGTACGCAGTATTTT.

The rearrangement joins TRBV9 to TRBJ1-1, with no clear D. Germline assignment: CDR1 SGDLS and CDR2 YYNGEE. The CDR3 is made up of 14 amino acids. Trimming left V 0 bases short and J 1 base short, with 7 bases between. The CDR3 region is CASSVGPGNTEAFF. The CDR3 region has the DNA TGTGCCAGCAGCGTAGGACCGGGGAACACTGAAGCTTTCTTT.

The rearrangement joins TRBV11-2 to TRBJ2-1, with 11 bases lining up with TRBD2. The J call may be mistaken, given a closer DNA end match to TRBJ2-5. The CDR3 contains 14 residues. Germline lookup yields CDR1 SGHAT and CDR2 FQNNGV. CDR3 region: CASSQRTSGETQYF. The CDR3 DNA is TGTGCCAGCAGCCAAAGGACTAGCGGGGAGACCCAGTACTTC.

This clonotype was seen a few times. The V call is TRBV29-1, the J call TRBJ1-4, with a weak D call TRBD1 (5 bases). The V gene's germline CDR1 is SQVTM and CDR2 ANQGSEA. V lost 6 bases and J 3 bases, leaving 8 bases between the germline ends. CDR3 length: 12 residues. The CDR3 DNA reads TGCAGCGTAGTAGGGGCTAATGAAAAACTGTTTTTT. Translating it yields CSVVGANEKLFF.

The chain combines TRBV20-1 with TRBJ2-1, with a tentative D call TRBD2 (5 bases). V was trimmed by 6 bases and J by 6 bases, leaving 15 bases between them. This CDR3 has 13 residues. Germline V lookup: CDR1 DFQATT, CDR2 SNEGSKA (reference sequence). The CDR3 coding sequence is TGCAGTGCCGCCGGGGATCCGGGCAATGAGCAGTTCTTC. This sequence encodes CSAAGDPGNEQFF.

The chain couples TRBV4-2 to TRBJ2-7; TRBD1 is a possible D gene (6 bases). The CDR3 loop spans 14 amino acids. V was cut by 0 bases and J by 7 bases, with 13 bases left in between. From germline, CDR1 is LGHNA and CDR2 YNFKEQ. CDR3 in DNA: TGTGCCAGCAGCCAAGAGCTCCGGGACACTGAGCAGTACTTC. Translation: CASSQELRDTEQYF.

The gene calls are TRBV19 and TRBJ2-1; 7 bases map to TRBD2. Near its end, the DNA agrees better with TRBJ2-7, so the J call may be wrong. Germline values: CDR1 LNHDA, CDR2 SQIVND (reference sequence). This CDR3 contains 16 residues. CDR3 nucleotides: TGTGCCAGTAGTATTAGGGCCGGGGCGGGGGTCGATGAGCAGTACTTC. This codes for CASSIRAGAGVDEQYF.

The chain couples TRBV12-3 or TRBV12-4 to TRBJ1-4; 9 nucleotides line up with TRBD1. V trimming: 0 bases; J trimming: 7 bases; junction bases outside the gene matches: 3. The CDR3 covers 15 residues. The CDR3 loop is CASSLADRGSEKLFF. For the CDR3, the DNA is TGTGCCAGCAGTTTAGCGGACAGGGGTAGTGAAAAACTGTTTTTT.

Comment on this clonotype: This may be a read error, as it is one base from a much larger clone. J is TRBJ1-1 and V is TRBV29-1, with 7 bases fitting TRBD1. CDR1 and CDR2 from the germline V gene are SQVTM and ANQGSEA. Germline trimming cut 7 bases from V and 6 bases from J; bases unmatched to any gene: 5. This CDR3 comprises 11 residues. The CDR3 DNA reads as TGCAGCGGCAGGACAGGCCCTGAAGCTTTCTTT. It is translated as CSGRTGPEAFF.

The J gene is TRBJ2-5, the V gene TRBV20-1; TRBD2 agrees at 7 bases. The germline CDR1 and CDR2 sequences are DFQATT and SNEGSKA (reference sequence). The J segment lost 3 bases and the V segment lost 8 bases, leaving 6 bases of the junction unmatched. The CDR3 contains 12 residues. The CDR3 is CSSKGGKETQYF. The CDR3 DNA is TGCAGTTCGAAGGGAGGGAAAGAGACCCAGTACTTC.

This clonotype was found a few times. V usage is TRBV5-1 and J usage is TRBJ2-7; 8 bases align to TRBD1. V shed 3 bases and J 3 bases; nucleotides not matched to a gene: 5. The germline V gene has CDR1 SGHRS and CDR2 YFSETQ. The CDR3 contains 14 residues. CDR3 residues: CASSSDRDDYEQYF. The CDR3, as DNA: TGCGCCAGCAGCTCGGACAGGGATGACTACGAGCAGTACTTC.

J is TRBJ1-2 and V is TRBV30; D is unresolved. From germline, CDR1 is GTSNPN and CDR2 SVGIG (reference sequence). Trimming pared 3 bases from V and 8 bases from J, leaving 19 bases between. The CDR3 loop spans 14 amino acids. The CDR3 region has the DNA TGTGCCTGGAGCGGCGAGCGGGGAACGGGAGGCTACACCTTC. It encodes CAWSGERGTGGYTF.

The chain has TRBV4-3 and TRBJ2-6; tentatively, D is TRBD1 or TRBD2 (5 bases each). Germline CDR1 and CDR2: LGHNA and YSLEER. The CDR3 length is 18 residues. Trimming removed 0 bases from V and 0 bases from J, with 12 bases in between. The CDR3 is CASSQDQGGSSGANVLTF. The CDR3 coding sequence is TGCGCCAGCAGCCAAGATCAGGGTGGGAGCTCTGGGGCCAACGTCCTGACTTTC.

This clonotype was counted only a few times. The chain uses TRBV12-3 or TRBV12-4 and TRBJ2-1; D perhaps matches TRBD1 (5 bases). This CDR3 has 16 residues. Trimming took off 6 bases at V and 4 bases at J, with 19 bases between the two ends. The CDR3 here is CASSTTQGFPYNEQFF. In nucleotides, the CDR3 is TGTGCCAGCAGCACAACTCAGGGTTTCCCATACAATGAGCAGTTCTTC.

This chain connects TRBV3-1 to TRBJ2-5; 11 bases map to TRBD2. The J call could be wrong; TRBJ2-7 is a better fit for the DNA end. CDR1 and CDR2 (germline): LGHDT, YNNKEL (reference sequence). This CDR3 comprises 16 residues. CDR3: CASRITSGGHSYEQYF. The CDR3 DNA sequence: TGTGCCAGCAGAATTACTAGCGGGGGCCACTCCTACGAGCAGTACTTC.

This rearrangement joins TRBV4-3 to TRBJ1-2; D ambiguous. Per germline, CDR1 LGHNA and CDR2 YSLEER. V was clipped by 3 bases and J by 4 bases, with 24 bases between them. The CDR3 is 18 amino acids. DNA of the CDR3: TGCGCCAGCAGCCAGAATCGGGATCGCACCGGGGTCGTCTATGGCTACACCTTC. This gives the protein CASSQNRDRTGVVYGYTF.

The V call is TRBV29-1, the J call TRBJ2-5; possibly TRBD1 or TRBD2 for D (5 bases each). CDR3 size: 14 residues. V gave up 7 bases and J gave up 4 bases, with 19 bases separating them. Germline loops: CDR1 SQVTM, CDR2 ANQGSEA. DNA for the CDR3: TGCAGCGCCAGACCCGGGACGGCTGGAGAGACCCAGTACTTC. It translates to CSARPGTAGETQYF.

The CDR3: CASSFRGGNHNEQFF. The CDR3 DNA is TGTGCCAGCAGTTTCCGCGGGGGGAACCACAATGAGCAGTTCTTC. The genes are TRBV27 and TRBJ2-1; TRBD2 matches 8 bases. The CDR3 has 15 residues. Looked up from germline, CDR1 is MNHEY and CDR2 is SMNVEV (reference sequence). The ends lost 3 bases at V and 5 bases at J; junction bases unmatched: 6.

In its sample, this clonotype was seen many times. It may be a read error: a sequence one base away is much more abundant. The gene calls are TRBV18 and TRBJ2-5; no reliable D call. Germline loops: CDR1 KGHSH, CDR2 LQKENI. The V end lost 8 bases, the J end lost 1 base, and 5 bases lay between the germline ends. The CDR3 spans 11 residues. CDR3 loop: CASSRQETQYF. The DNA of the CDR3 is TGTGCCAGCAGCCGCCAAGAGACCCAGTACTTC.

This clonotype appeared a few times. This rearrangement joins TRBV4-1 to TRBJ1-2, with D tentatively TRBD1 (5 bases). Germline-derived CDR1 and CDR2 are MGHRA and YSYEKL. The CDR3 has 14 amino acids. V lost 5 bases, J lost 0 bases, and 10 bases lay in between. The CDR3 sequence: CASSSTATNYGYTF. The CDR3 nucleotides read TGCGCCAGCAGCTCGACAGCTACTAACTATGGCTACACCTTC.

J is TRBJ2-5 and V is TRBV7-2; D perhaps matches TRBD1 (6 bases). CDR3 length: 14 amino acids. The germline V gene encodes CDR1 SGHTA and CDR2 FQGNSA. V was pared by 5 bases and J by 13 bases, with 23 bases between. The CDR3 DNA reads as TGTGCCAGCAGCCCCACAGGGCCCCCAGTACAACGGTACTTC. Translation gives CASSPTGPPVQRYF.

The chain uses TRBV20-1 and TRBJ2-7; a possible D gene is TRBD1 (5 bases). From germline, CDR1 is DFQATT and CDR2 SNEGSKA (reference sequence). Trimming left V 0 bases short and J 7 bases short, with 19 bases between. The CDR3 runs to 15 residues. The CDR3 region has the DNA TGCAGTGCTAGAGACCCGACAGACCTCATGCGGGAGCAGTACTTC. It translates to CSARDPTDLMREQYF.

The sample holds many counts of this clonotype. The CDR3, as DNA: TGTGCCACCCAGACAGCACCGAGACAGCCCCAGCATTTT. The encoded protein is CATQTAPRQPQHF. This chain links TRBV5-5 with TRBJ1-5; D is perhaps TRBD1 (5 bases). The CDR3 is 13 amino acids. Germline V CDR1 and CDR2: SGHKS, YYEKEE (reference sequence). V lost 9 bases, J lost 7 bases, and 17 bases lay in between.

This chain joins TRBV4-3 and TRBJ2-1; a weak D match, TRBD2 (5 bases). CDR3 length: 18 amino acids. Germline V gene sequence: CDR1 LGHNA, CDR2 YSLEER. V was pared by 0 bases and J by 2 bases, with 17 bases between. In DNA, the CDR3 is TGCGCCAGCAGCCAAGACGATCCAGGAGGAAAAGCCTACAATGAGCAGTTCTTC. Its translation: CASSQDDPGGKAYNEQFF.

A few counts support this clonotype. V is TRBV30 and J is TRBJ1-5; tentative D call: TRBD1 (5 bases). The V and J ends lost 1 base and 4 bases respectively, with 8 bases between them. This CDR3 has 13 residues. The germline V gene has CDR1 GTSNPN and CDR2 SVGIG (reference sequence). The CDR3 bases are TGTGCCTGGAGTGGGGGCCTTAATCAGCCCCAGCATTTT. This sequence encodes CAWSGGLNQPQHF.